This passage covers 21 T cell receptor beta chains from one sample sequenced in a study of CD8+ T cells in alopecia areata. cDNA prepared by RNA extraction and subsequent reverse transcription served as the template for sequencing. Here immunoSEQ multiplex PCR was the method, and the copy in TCRdb shows in-frame clones only, minus some. The sample is made up of roughly 260,000 clones, none counted only once. A sort of pooled cutaneous lymph node cells used CD4, CD8alpha, NKG2D, NKG2ACE and other stains. Material for sequencing was CD4+ T cells sorted from a lymph node. These TCRs come from a C3H/HeJ mouse with alopecia areata. MHC haplotype of the strain: H2-k.

In this sample, this clone turned up a few times. Genes and germline come from the mouse. The read stops 3 residues short of the end of the CDR3; the missing end is completed from the germline J gene. The chain links TRBV19 to TRBJ1-6; tentative D call: TRBD1 (6 bases). TRBJ1-6 is classed as an ORF, of uncertain function. The CDR3 sequence is 14 residues long. V dropped 2 bases and J dropped 6 bases, with 9 bases sitting between them. Germline CDR1 FNHDT, CDR2 SITEND (reference sequence). Partial CDR3 DNA: TGTGCCAGCAGTATTACAGGGTCTAATTCGCCC. It codes for CASSITGSNSP. The entire CDR3 protein is CASSITGSNSPLYF.

This clone was seen ten or more times. Germline and genes here are mouse. The CDR3 extends 4 residues past the end of the read, so its final part is completed from the germline J gene. The chain recombines TRBV17 with TRBJ2-1; 7 bases line up with TRBD1. From germline, CDR1 is MNHDT and CDR2 YYDKIL. The CDR3 covers 13 residues. The part of the CDR3 DNA that was read is TGTGCTAGCGGCAACAGGGGATGGGCT. Translating it yields CASGNRGWA. The CDR3 as a whole reads CASGNRGWAEQFF.

To note about this clone: Gene names denote mouse genes. The read halts 4 residues ahead of the CDR3 end, with the missing end drawn from the germline J gene. The sample holds other DNA sequences that translate to the same CDR3. This chain joins TRBV19 and TRBJ1-2; D may be TRBD1 (5 bases). The CDR3 runs 13 residues. Germline CDR1 and CDR2: FNHDT and SITEND (reference sequence). The V end was cut by 1 base, the J end by 2 bases, with 6 bases between. The covered CDR3 bases are TGTGCCAGCAGTATATCAGGGAACTCC. The encoded protein is CASSISGNS. The CDR3 reads in full as CASSISGNSDYTF.

This clone was seen a few times. Gene labels here are mouse ones. The read comes to an end 4 residues before the CDR3 does, leaving the germline J gene to fill in the end. The chain carries TRBV31 and TRBJ2-1; a weak D match, TRBD1 (5 bases). V was shortened by 0 bases and J by 3 bases, with 6 bases between the two germline ends. Looked up from germline, CDR1 is GKSSPN and CDR2 is SITVG. CDR3 length equals 13 residues. CDR3 sequence reads: CAWSLQGYAEQFF. The sequenced CDR3 bases are TGTGCCTGGAGTCTCCAGGGCTATGCT.

Only a few counts were recorded for this clone. Mouse germline and gene names are used. Sequencing ends 4 residues short of the CDR3 end; the germline J gene provides the rest. The V and J genes are TRBV1 and TRBJ2-4, with 7 bases matching TRBD2. There are 16 residues in the CDR3. The V gene's germline CDR1 is NSQYPW and CDR2 LRSPGD (reference sequence). The V segment lost 3 bases and the J segment 0 bases; nucleotides outside the gene matches: 6. Partial CDR3 DNA: TGCACCTGCAGTGCCCCTGGGGGTTCTAGTCAAAAC. It translates to CTCSAPGGSSQN. The entire CDR3 sequence reads CTCSAPGGSSQNTLYF.

Concerning this clone itself: Gene names refer to mouse genes. Sequencing ends 3 residues short of the CDR3 end; the germline J gene provides the rest. The chain links TRBV5 to TRBJ1-6; TRBD1 matches at 8 bases. TRBJ1-6 is an ORF, and what it does is uncertain. Germline V lookup: CDR1 LGHNA, CDR2 YNLKQL (reference sequence). Losses at the gene ends were 4 bases for V and 0 bases for J; bases not matched to a gene: 8. This CDR3 contains 18 residues. CDR3 residues: CASSPRQGTHSYNSPLYF. The sequenced CDR3 bases are TGTGCCAGCAGCCCTCGACAGGGGACCCATTCCTATAATTCGCCC.

Ten or more counts support this clone. Genes and germline come from the mouse. The read halts 3 residues ahead of the CDR3 end, with the missing end drawn from the germline J gene. This specimen includes other DNA sequences encoding the same CDR3. The rearrangement uses TRBV13-3 and TRBJ1-6; the match to TRBD1 covers 9 bases. TRBJ1-6 is marked as an open reading frame, function uncertain. The germline CDR1 and CDR2 sequences are NNHDY and SYVADS. The CDR3 sequence is 14 residues long. Trimming removed 5 bases from V and 3 bases from J; junction bases left unmatched: 0. Partial CDR3 DNA: TGTGCCAGCAGGGACAGGGGCTATAATTCGCCC. Amino acids: CASRDRGYNSP. The entire CDR3 protein is CASRDRGYNSPLYF.

Comment on this clone: Mouse gene names apply. The read ends 4 residues shy of where the CDR3 ends; the end is completed using the germline J gene. V gene TRBV1 combines with J gene TRBJ1-2; D ambiguous. The CDR3 is made up of 13 amino acids. V shed 4 bases and J shed 0 bases, with 6 bases lying between them. Germline CDR1 and CDR2: NSQYPW and LRSPGD (reference sequence). The CDR3: CTCSDSPNSDYTF. The CDR3 bases that were read are TGCACCTGCAGTGACAGCCCAAACTCC.

A note on this clone: The germline and genes are mouse ones. The read ends 4 residues early relative to the CDR3; the germline J gene fills the gap. Other DNA sequences in this specimen translate into the identical CDR3. The V call is TRBV5, the J call TRBJ2-1; 8 positions match TRBD2. The V gene's germline CDR1 is LGHNA and CDR2 YNLKQL (reference sequence). The V and J ends lost 0 bases and 6 bases, in that order; junction bases with no gene match: 1. The CDR3 runs to 14 residues. The sequenced part of the CDR3 DNA is TGTGCCAGCAGCCAAGACTGGGGGGTTGCT. This encodes CASSQDWGVA. From start to end, the CDR3 is CASSQDWGVAEQFF.

Of note for this clone: These gene names are mouse names. With the read ending 4 residues before the CDR3 end, the germline J gene is used to fill in that end. The chain combines TRBV1 with TRBJ1-1, with TRBD1 matching over 8 bases. In germline, CDR1 is NSQYPW, CDR2 LRSPGD (reference sequence). The CDR3 sequence is 16 residues long. The CDR3 bases that were read are TGCACCTGCAGTGCGGGCAGGGGGCGAGACACACAA. Protein: CTCSAGRGRDTQ. The full-length CDR3 reads as CTCSAGRGRDTQEVFF.

The table lists this clone with a few counts. The gene symbols are mouse symbols. Read data end 4 residues before the CDR3 end; the end is taken from the germline J gene. This chain connects TRBV4 to TRBJ2-7, with D maybe TRBD2 (5 bases). The CDR3 is 12 amino acids. From germline, CDR1 is LGHDT and CDR2 YNNKQL (reference sequence). CDR3 sequence: CASSLTAYEQYF. The DNA read from the CDR3 is TGTGCCAGCAGCTTGACTGCTTAT.

This clone was observed a few times. Gene names refer to mouse genes. The missing CDR3 end, 4 residues past where the read stops, is filled in from the germline J gene. The chain recombines TRBV13-1 with TRBJ2-1, with D possibly being TRBD1 (5 bases). Per germline, CDR1 NSHNY and CDR2 SYGAGN. Trimming pared 3 bases from V and 3 bases from J, leaving 7 bases between. The CDR3 sequence is 13 residues long. CDR3 bases read: TGTGCCAGCAGTGGGACAATCTATGCT. It is translated as CASSGTIYA. The entire CDR3 is CASSGTIYAEQFF.

This clone occurred a few times. Germline and genes here are mouse. The read gets to within 4 residues of the CDR3 end, and the germline J gene fills in the rest. The V gene is TRBV13-1, the J gene TRBJ2-3; a weak D match, TRBD1 (6 bases). This CDR3 has 15 amino acids. In germline, CDR1 is NSHNY, CDR2 SYGAGN. V lost 3 bases and J lost 0, with 11 bases in between. The chain's CDR3 is CASSGNRVSAETLYF. The part of the CDR3 DNA that was read is TGTGCCAGCAGTGGCAACAGGGTTAGTGCAGAA.

A few counts support this clone. The genes and germline here are from mouse. The part of the CDR3 DNA that was read is TGTGCCAGCAGTATAAACACAAACACCGGG. Translation gives CASSINTNTG. The whole CDR3 region reads CASSINTNTGQLYF. The rearrangement uses TRBV19 and TRBJ2-2; D gene ambiguous. Read data end 4 residues before the CDR3 end; the end is taken from the germline J gene. Germline V lookup: CDR1 FNHDT, CDR2 SITEND (reference sequence). V dropped 1 base and J dropped 0 bases, with 4 bases sitting between them. The CDR3 extends over 14 amino acids.

This clone was observed a few times. These gene names are mouse names. The CDR3 end lies 4 residues beyond the end of the read and is filled in from the germline J gene. This rearrangement joins TRBV13-1 to TRBJ2-2; 10 nucleotides align to TRBD2. J gave up 2 bases and V 4 bases, and 5 bases lay outside the gene matches. CDR1 and CDR2 from the germline V gene are NSHNY and SYGAGN. CDR3 length: 16 amino acids. CDR3 DNA (partial): TGTGCCAGCAGTCTCTGGGGGGGCGCCAACACCGGG. This codes for CASSLWGGANTG. The whole CDR3 is CASSLWGGANTGQLYF.

A remark on this clone: Germline and genes here are mouse. The CDR3 bases that were read are TGTGCCAGCAGTGATGCAGACATCTCCTAT. Its translation: CASSDADISY. The entire CDR3 is CASSDADISYEQYF. This chain links TRBV13-1 with TRBJ2-7; D remains unclear. The read halts 4 residues ahead of the CDR3 end, with the missing end drawn from the germline J gene. The V gene's germline CDR1 is NSHNY and CDR2 SYGAGN. Trimming removed 0 bases from V and 0 bases from J, with 7 bases in between. The CDR3 is 14 residues long.

This clone appeared a few times. A much larger clone differs from this one at a single base, so this may be a read error. Genes and germline are mouse. Sequencing ends 4 residues short of the CDR3 end; the germline J gene provides the rest. The chain has TRBV13-1 and TRBJ2-3, with TRBD2 matching 8 bases. V lost 3 bases, J lost 1 base, and 1 base stayed unmatched. Germline V CDR1 and CDR2: NSHNY, SYGAGN. CDR3 length: 14 residues. CDR3 sequence reads: CASSGWGGAETLYF. The CDR3 bases that were read are TGTGCCAGCAGTGGCTGGGGGGGTGCAGAA.

This clone came up a few times. Genes here carry mouse names. Read coverage stops 4 residues before the CDR3 terminus; the germline J gene supplies the remainder. This sample also contains other DNA sequences that code for the same CDR3. This chain links TRBV5 with TRBJ2-5; TRBD1 matches at 10 bases. The CDR3 contains 15 residues. V lost 3 bases and J lost 1; bases outside the gene matches: 1. Germline CDR1 and CDR2: LGHNA and YNLKQL (reference sequence). CDR3 DNA (partial): TGTGCCAGCAGCCAGACAGGGGGCTACCAAGAC. Translating gives CASSQTGGYQD. The entire CDR3 protein reads CASSQTGGYQDTQYF.

This clone was detected only a few times. Mouse germline and gene names are used. The read comes to an end 4 residues before the CDR3 does, leaving the germline J gene to fill in the end. J is TRBJ2-4 and V is TRBV16, with 11 bases aligning to TRBD1. The CDR3 spans 20 residues. Trimming at V came to 0 bases and at J to 0 bases, leaving 11 bases not matched to a gene. Germline V gives CDR1 SGHSA, CDR2 FRNQAP. The CDR3 region is CASSLEVPGQGEYSQNTLYF. The sequenced part of the CDR3 DNA is TGTGCAAGCAGCTTAGAAGTCCCGGGACAGGGGGAATATAGTCAAAAC.

This clone was counted between two and nine times. All gene names here are mouse names. The DNA ends 4 residues before the CDR3 does, and the rest of the CDR3 is filled in from the germline J gene. V and J are TRBV17 and TRBJ1-1; D remains unclear. The CDR3 covers 11 residues. Germline-derived CDR1 and CDR2 are MNHDT and YYDKIL. The sequenced part of the CDR3 DNA is TGTGCTAGCAGTAGTTGGACA. This sequence encodes CASSSWT. The whole CDR3 sequence is CASSSWTEVFF.

In this sample, this clone turned up a few times. Gene labels here are mouse ones. The read finishes 4 residues shy of the CDR3 end, and the germline J gene is used to complete it. V is TRBV31 and J is TRBJ1-2; maybe TRBD1 (6 bases). CDR1 GKSSPN and CDR2 SITVG come from the germline V gene. The CDR3 length is 12 residues. The sequenced CDR3 bases are TGTGCCTGGAGTCACAGGGAGTCC. Translating gives CAWSHRES. The whole CDR3 is CAWSHRESDYTF.